The 23 T cell receptor beta chains given below trace back to one sample, sequenced in a study of blood T cell repertoires in COVID-19. TCRdb keeps only in-frame clones here, not all; method: immunoSEQ multiplex PCR. The repertoire consists of more than 250,000 clones, with approximately 86% occurring once and the leading ten covering under 3%. Sequenced sample: PBMCs or T cells enriched from blood (not recorded which). The receptors derive from a woman between 18 and 29 years old who had recovered from COVID-19.

This rearrangement joins TRBV27 to TRBJ2-7; tentative D call: TRBD1 (6 bases). Looked up from germline, CDR1 is MNHEY and CDR2 is SMNVEV (reference sequence). Trimming stripped 2 bases from V and 6 bases from J, with 11 bases between. This CDR3 has 13 residues. CDR3 nucleotide sequence: TGTGCCAGCAGTTTACAGGGGTGGTCCGAGCAGTACTTC. It specifies CASSLQGWSEQYF.

The chain recombines TRBV5-6 with TRBJ1-6; 9 bases align to TRBD1. This CDR3 comprises 16 residues. The V gene end was trimmed by 3 bases and the J gene end by 7 bases; junction bases not matched to a gene: 8. Germline assignment: CDR1 SGHDT and CDR2 YYEEEE. DNA for the CDR3: TGTGCCAGCAGCTCATGGGACAGGGAGGTCAATTCACCCCTCCACTTT. Translated: CASSSWDREVNSPLHF.

V gene TRBV2 combines with J gene TRBJ1-6, with D perhaps matching TRBD1 (6 bases). The CDR3 consists of 15 residues. V lost 8 bases to trimming and J lost 1 base, with 12 bases between them. Germline V CDR1 and CDR2: SNHLY, FYNNEI. The CDR3 loop is CASDEQGSYNSPLHF. CDR3 sequence (DNA): TGTGCCAGCGATGAACAGGGATCCTATAATTCACCCCTCCACTTT.

V usage is TRBV27 and J usage is TRBJ2-1; TRBD2 agrees at 15 bases. Germline lookup yields CDR1 MNHEY and CDR2 SMNVEV (reference sequence). V was pared by 6 bases and J by 4 bases, with 7 bases of the junction left unmatched. The CDR3 length is 17 residues. CDR3 nucleotides: TGTGCCAGCAGACGGGGGACTAGCGGGGGGACTTACAATGAGCAGTTCTTC. Translating it yields CASRRGTSGGTYNEQFF.

This chain uses TRBV7-2 with TRBJ2-5, with TRBD2 identical over 11 bases. The CDR3 consists of 16 residues. Losses at the gene ends were 1 base for V and 5 bases for J; bases not matched to a gene: 6. Looked up from germline, CDR1 is SGHTA and CDR2 is FQGNSA. CDR3 in DNA: TGTGCCAGCAGCTTAGGGCTAGCGGGAGGTTTTGAGACCCAGTACTTC. It is translated as CASSLGLAGGFETQYF.

The chain couples TRBV7-3 to TRBJ2-5, with 7 bases identical to TRBD1. J lost 4 bases, V lost 2 bases, and 7 bases had no gene match. Germline-derived CDR1 and CDR2 are SGHTA and FQGTGA. This CDR3 region has 15 residues. The CDR3 sequence: CASSLHTGVGETQYF. The DNA of the CDR3 is TGTGCCAGCAGCTTACACACAGGGGTGGGAGAGACCCAGTACTTC.

This clone was observed a handful of times. V usage is TRBV4-3 and J usage is TRBJ2-5; the match to TRBD1 covers 7 bases. The CDR3 extends over 16 amino acids. The germline CDR1 and CDR2 sequences are LGHNA and YSLEER. The J segment lost 2 bases and the V segment lost 0 bases, leaving 6 bases of the junction unmatched. The CDR3 protein is CASSQDGHRGQETQYF. The DNA of the CDR3 is TGCGCCAGCAGCCAAGATGGACACAGGGGTCAAGAGACCCAGTACTTC.

The chain links TRBV6-5 to TRBJ1-1; 9 bases are shared with TRBD1. The junction had 1 base not matched to a gene; V was cut back by 2 bases and J by 6 bases. The CDR3 loop spans 13 amino acids. The germline V gene has CDR1 MNHEY and CDR2 SVGAGI. In DNA, the CDR3 is TGTGCCAGCAGTTACCGGACAGGGGCTGAAGCTTTCTTT. Protein sequence: CASSYRTGAEAFF.

The chain couples TRBV29-1 to TRBJ1-1; D is unclear. This CDR3 contains 13 residues. V was shortened by 5 bases and J by 1 base, with 11 bases between the two germline ends. The germline gives CDR1 SQVTM, CDR2 ANQGSEA. As DNA, the CDR3 is TGCAGCGTTCACTTGCAGGCGAACACTGAAGCTTTCTTT. This codes for CSVHLQANTEAFF.

This clone showed up many times. The chain employs TRBV4-3 and TRBJ2-1; 10 bases map to TRBD2. There are 15 residues in the CDR3. The ends lost 2 bases at V and 7 bases at J; junction bases unmatched: 5. Germline V gene lookup returns CDR1 LGHNA and CDR2 YSLEER. In nucleotides, the CDR3 is TGCGCCAGCAGCCAAAGTCTAGCGGGGGTAAATGAGCAGTTCTTC. Amino acids: CASSQSLAGVNEQFF.

V usage is TRBV30 and J usage is TRBJ1-2, with TRBD1 matching over 7 bases. Trimming took 8 bases from V and 6 from J; bases not matched to a gene: 9. The CDR3 totals 12 residues. Germline values: CDR1 GTSNPN, CDR2 SVGIG (reference sequence). CDR3 in amino acids: CATSTGVDGYTF. As DNA, the CDR3 is TGTGCCACCTCAACAGGGGTGGATGGCTACACCTTC.

The chain has TRBV2 and TRBJ2-1; weak D call: TRBD2 (6 bases). Trimming shortened V by 3 bases and J by 4 bases, and 10 bases separated the two germline ends. The CDR3 is made up of 14 amino acids. The germline gives CDR1 SNHLY, CDR2 FYNNEI. The CDR3 sequence: CASSEREKYNEQFF. The DNA for the CDR3 is TGTGCCAGCAGTGAGCGGGAAAAGTACAATGAGCAGTTCTTC.

The CDR3: CASRPAGVGYEQYF. The DNA for the CDR3 is TGTGCCAGCAGACCGGCAGGGGTGGGCTACGAGCAGTACTTC. The J gene is TRBJ2-7, the V gene TRBV28, with D possibly being TRBD1 (6 bases). Trimming left V 6 bases short and J 3 bases short, with 15 bases between. CDR3 length: 14 amino acids. Germline V CDR1 and CDR2: MDHEN, SYDVKM.

This clone was seen a single time. The chain employs TRBV28 and TRBJ2-1; 12 bases align to TRBD2. Germline values: CDR1 MDHEN, CDR2 SYDVKM. The length of the CDR3 is 18 residues. The J segment lost 5 bases and the V segment lost 5 bases, leaving 13 bases of the junction unmatched. As DNA, the CDR3 is TGTGCCAGCAGTGGAATCCTTTACCGGACTAGCGGGGACAATGAGCAGTTCTTC. It specifies CASSGILYRTSGDNEQFF.

This sequence joins TRBV5-4 and TRBJ1-1, with D unclear. Trimming removed 0 bases at V and 7 bases at J, with 7 bases between. The CDR3 runs to 12 residues. Germline-derived CDR1 and CDR2 are SGHNT and YYREEE (reference sequence). The CDR3 reads CASSLEAVEAFF. The CDR3 bases are TGTGCCAGCAGCTTGGAGGCGGTTGAAGCTTTCTTT.

The chain carries TRBV27 and TRBJ1-1; D perhaps matches TRBD1 (6 bases). This CDR3 is 15 amino acids long. Looked up from germline, CDR1 is MNHEY and CDR2 is SMNVEV (reference sequence). V lost 8 bases and J lost 3, with 19 bases in between. The CDR3 DNA sequence: TGTGCCAGCGCACCACCGGGACACCGGCACACTGAAGCTTTCTTT. Its protein is CASAPPGHRHTEAFF.

The chain recombines TRBV19 with TRBJ2-2, with 10 bases that match TRBD2. CDR1 is LNHDA and CDR2 is SQIVND in the germline V gene (reference sequence). This CDR3 has 16 residues. Trimming took 6 bases from V and 6 from J; bases not matched to a gene: 10. In DNA, the CDR3 is TGTGCCAGTAGGGGGGAGCTAGCGGGAGTTTCCGGGGAGCTGTTTTTT. It codes for CASRGELAGVSGELFF.

The rearrangement links TRBV9 to TRBJ2-3; 10 nucleotides agree with TRBD2. Trimming cost V 4 bases and J 5 bases; bases outside gene matches: 10. This CDR3 spans 16 amino acids. Germline V gene sequence: CDR1 SGDLS, CDR2 YYNGEE. The CDR3 loop is CASSPTSGAAVDTQYF. In DNA form, the CDR3 reads TGTGCCAGCAGCCCTACTAGCGGGGCGGCTGTAGATACGCAGTATTTT.

The V and J genes are TRBV29-1 and TRBJ1-1; 8 nucleotides agree with TRBD1. Losses at the gene ends were 7 bases for V and 1 base for J; bases not matched to a gene: 8. The CDR3 totals 14 residues. The germline V gene has CDR1 SQVTM and CDR2 ANQGSEA. CDR3 region: CSAEQDRANTEAFF. CDR3 nucleotides: TGCAGCGCCGAGCAGGACAGGGCGAACACTGAAGCTTTCTTT.

The chain employs TRBV4-3 and TRBJ1-1; D is perhaps TRBD1 (5 bases). Deletions cut 3 bases from V and 0 bases from J, with 14 bases between. From germline, CDR1 is LGHNA and CDR2 YSLEER. CDR3 length: 16 residues. This CDR3 reads CASSQTPDTLNTEAFF. CDR3 in DNA: TGCGCCAGCAGCCAGACACCGGACACATTGAACACTGAAGCTTTCTTT.

The CDR3 spells CASSQWQGQTSLYSNQPQHF. For the CDR3, the DNA is TGTGCCAGCAGTCAATGGCAGGGGCAGACTTCCCTTTATAGCAATCAGCCCCAGCATTTT. The rearrangement joins TRBV28 to TRBJ1-5; D might be TRBD1 (6 bases). V lost 5 bases and J 0 bases, leaving 26 bases between the germline ends. Looked up from germline, CDR1 is MDHEN and CDR2 is SYDVKM. The CDR3 is made up of 20 amino acids.

V is TRBV15 and J is TRBJ2-2; D not certain. The V gene's germline CDR1 is LNHNV and CDR2 YYDKDF (reference sequence). The length of the CDR3 is 15 residues. The V end lost 0 bases, the J end lost 0 bases, and 5 bases lay between the germline ends. The CDR3 DNA sequence: TGTGCCACCAGCAGAGACCGTACGAACACCGGGGAGCTGTTTTTT. Translating it yields CATSRDRTNTGELFF.

J is TRBJ2-5 and V is TRBV5-4, with TRBD1 matching 12 bases. Looked up from germline, CDR1 is SGHNT and CDR2 is YYREEE (reference sequence). The CDR3 covers 16 residues. The V segment lost 0 bases and the J segment 5 bases; nucleotides outside the gene matches: 5. DNA of the CDR3: TGTGCCAGCAGCTTGGCCGGGACAGGGGGCTCGGAGACCCAGTACTTC. The encoded protein is CASSLAGTGGSETQYF.